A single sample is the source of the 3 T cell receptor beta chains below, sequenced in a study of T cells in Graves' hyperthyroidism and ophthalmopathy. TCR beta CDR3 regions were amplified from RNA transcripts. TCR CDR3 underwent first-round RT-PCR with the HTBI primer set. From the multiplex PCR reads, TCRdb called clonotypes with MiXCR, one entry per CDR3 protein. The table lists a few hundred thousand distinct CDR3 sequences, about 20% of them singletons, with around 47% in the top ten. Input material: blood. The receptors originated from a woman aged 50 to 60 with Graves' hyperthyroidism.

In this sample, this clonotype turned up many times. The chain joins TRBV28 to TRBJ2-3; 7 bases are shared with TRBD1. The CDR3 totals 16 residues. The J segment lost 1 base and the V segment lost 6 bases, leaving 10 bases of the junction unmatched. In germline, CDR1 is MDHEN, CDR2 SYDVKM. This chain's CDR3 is CASSFVRGRGTDTQYF. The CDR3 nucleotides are TGTGCCAGCAGCTTTGTAAGGGGGCGAGGCACAGATACGCAGTATTTT.

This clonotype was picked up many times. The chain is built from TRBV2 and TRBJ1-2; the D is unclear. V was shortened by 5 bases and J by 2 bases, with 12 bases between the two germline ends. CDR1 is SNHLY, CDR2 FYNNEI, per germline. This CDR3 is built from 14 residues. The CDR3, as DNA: TGTGCCAGCAGTTATAAGGCCGGGAACTATGGCTACACCTTC. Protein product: CASSYKAGNYGYTF.

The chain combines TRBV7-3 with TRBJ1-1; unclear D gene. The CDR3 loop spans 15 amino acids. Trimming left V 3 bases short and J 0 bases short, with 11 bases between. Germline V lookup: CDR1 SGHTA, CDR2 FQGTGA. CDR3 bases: TGTGCCAGCAGCTTGGGATTCGGAATGAACACTGAAGCTTTCTTT. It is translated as CASSLGFGMNTEAFF.